Listed here is a single TCR beta chain. Using its own MiXCR run on the 5' RACE reads, TCRdb lists one record per CDR3 protein. The repertoire consists of more than 55,000 distinct CDR3 sequences, with more than 20% occurring once and the leading ten covering roughly 4.5%. This sample was taken from a study of neurological immune-mediated disorders. This sample's time point: technical triplicate 2. The CDR3 runs to 15 residues. The V and J ends lost 3 bases and 8 bases, in that order; junction bases with no gene match: 6. Germline CDR1 is MNHEY and CDR2 is SMNVEV (reference sequence). This receptor was obtained from a man aged 60-69 years with HTLV-1-associated myelopathy (HAM/TSP). Specimen: PBMCs. V gene TRBV27 combines with J gene TRBJ2-1; 11 positions agree with TRBD2. This CDR3 is CASSLLAGGSYEQFF. The CDR3 bases are TGTGCCAGCAGTTTGCTAGCGGGGGGCTCCTATGAGCAGTTCTTC.